This T cell receptor beta chain was observed in a study of regulatory T cells in long-lasting Graves disease. About the study: Graves' patients, newly diagnosed, had taken antithyroid drugs under 3 months. Findings and caveats of the study: It was in persistent disease that TRBV28, TRBJ1-2 and TRBJ2-5 were favored. Results may be inaccurate due to the small sample size.

Time point in this sample: newly diagnosed GD, antithyroid drugs for less than 3 months. TCR sequences were obtained from RNA taken from PBMCs. The germline V gene encodes CDR1 SGHDN and CDR2 FVKESK. Trimming took off 1 base at V and 4 bases at J, with 11 bases between the two ends. The CDR3 totals 16 residues. Arm-PCR of CDR3 regions and iRepertoire HTBI primers were used to build TCR beta libraries. Per the authors' pipeline: Spanning all samples, the identified segments comprised 60 to 80 TRBV and about 15 TRBJ. TCRdb passed the multiplex PCR reads through MiXCR, listing each CDR3 protein once. These V and J calls derive from TCRdb rather than the authors' analysis. The sample lists 550,000 or so distinct CDR3 sequences; about 12% were seen once. About this clonotype: Antigen unknown.

A further study also used this sample, focusing on T cells in Graves' hyperthyroidism and ophthalmopathy.

The gene calls are TRBV14 and TRBJ2-6, with a weak D call TRBD2 (6 bases). Sequencing used peripheral blood mononuclear cells (PBMCs), obtained at new diagnosis, from a patient treated with antithyroid drugs. This sequence was found in a young woman with Graves disease. Here the CDR3 reads CASSQVAGSGANVLTF. The DNA for the CDR3 is TGTGCCAGCAGCCAAGTGGCGGGGTCGGGGGCCAACGTCCTGACTTTC.